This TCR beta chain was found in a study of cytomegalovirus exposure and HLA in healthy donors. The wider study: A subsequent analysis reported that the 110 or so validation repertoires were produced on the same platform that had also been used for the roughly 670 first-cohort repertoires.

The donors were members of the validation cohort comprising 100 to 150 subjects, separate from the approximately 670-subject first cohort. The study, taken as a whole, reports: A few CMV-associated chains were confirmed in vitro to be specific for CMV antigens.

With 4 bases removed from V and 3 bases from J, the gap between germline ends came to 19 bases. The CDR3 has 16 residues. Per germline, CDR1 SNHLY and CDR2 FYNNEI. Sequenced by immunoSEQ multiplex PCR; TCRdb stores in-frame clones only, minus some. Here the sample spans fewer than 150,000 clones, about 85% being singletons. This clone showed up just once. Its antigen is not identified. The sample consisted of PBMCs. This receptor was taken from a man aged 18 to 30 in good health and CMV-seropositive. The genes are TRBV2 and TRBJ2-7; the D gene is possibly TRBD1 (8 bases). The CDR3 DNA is TGTGCCAGCAGTGTTTCGCCGACAGGGGAGGGCTACGAGCAGTACTTC. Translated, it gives CASSVSPTGEGYEQYF. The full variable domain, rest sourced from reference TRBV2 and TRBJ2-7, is EPEVTQTPSHQVTQMGQEVILRCVPISNHLYFYWYRQILGQKVEFLVSFYNNEISEKSEIFDDQFSVERPDGSNFTLKIRSTKLEDSAMYFCASSVSPTGEGYEQYFGPGTRLTVT.